This T cell receptor beta chain stems from a study of shared clonotypes between healthy human individuals. Clones were sequenced by immunoSEQ multiplex PCR, and TCRdb holds only the in-frame ones, with some missing. The table shows over a million clones, with roughly 80% occurring only once. CDR3 length equals 14 residues. The germline CDR1 and CDR2 sequences are SEHNR and FQNEAQ (reference sequence). With 3 bases removed from V and 10 bases from J, the gap between germline ends came to 18 bases. The specimen sequenced was memory CD4+ T cells sorted from blood. Subset meaning: CD45RA-negative fraction. The chain employs TRBV7-9 and TRBJ1-1; D is unresolved. This receptor was taken from a young man in good health. CDR3 coding DNA: TGTGCCAGCAGCTTTTTTGGAGGGAGTTATGGAGCTTTCTTT. This gives the protein CASSFFGGSYGAFF.